This T cell receptor beta chain was recorded in a study of regulatory T cells in long-lasting Graves disease. Study in general: Positivity for TSH receptor antibodies plus over 5 years of antithyroid drugs meant persistent Graves' disease. Whole-study findings and limits: Persistent cases favored TRBV28, TRBJ1-2 and TRBJ2-5. Sharing of public clonotypes was greater in persistent patients (2,741) than in new patients (roughly 970). Accuracy may have suffered from the small sample size.

Time point of the sample: persistent/refractory GD, antithyroid drugs over 5 years with positive TRAb. Following extraction of RNA from PBMCs, that RNA was used to make the TCR library. V lost 4 bases and J lost 0, with 13 bases in between. Germline values: CDR1 LNHDA, CDR2 SQIVND (reference sequence). This CDR3 has 16 residues. Combining iRepertoire HTBI primers with Arm-PCR of CDR3 regions, the authors built TCR beta libraries. MiXCR, run by TCRdb on the multiplex PCR reads, gives a single entry per CDR3 protein. The sample includes about 660,000 distinct CDR3 sequences, 25% to 30% of them seen just once. This clonotype was detected only a few times. The antigen remains undetermined.

This TCR came from a female donor with Graves disease. V and J are TRBV19 and TRBJ1-3, with D uncertain. Sequences were derived from peripheral blood mononuclear cells (PBMCs), sampled when the disease was refractory, from a patient treated with antithyroid drugs. The CDR3 loop reads CASSTPTVTSGNTIYF. The CDR3 nucleotides read TGTGCCAGTAGTACCCCGACGGTGACCTCTGGAAACACCATATATTTT. Variable domain in full (rest from reference TRBV19 and TRBJ1-3): DGGITQSPKYLFRKEGQNVTLSCEQNLNHDAMYWYRQDPGQGLRLIYYSQIVNDFQKGDIAEGYSVSREKKESFPLTVTSAQKNPTAFYLCASSTPTVTSGNTIYFGEGSWLTVV.